This TCR beta chain was found in a study of breast tumors, draining lymph nodes, adjacent tissues. Broader study findings: Tumor and nontumor repertoires were significantly more similar in luminal-like than in basal-like breast cancer.

TCRdb used MiXCR to reprocess the multiplex PCR reads, holding one entry per CDR3 protein. The table shows tens of thousands of distinct CDR3 sequences, with around 40% occurring only once. This clonotype was seen only a few times. Its specificity is unknown. CDR3 length: 20 residues. Trimming shortened V by 0 bases and J by 1 base, and 22 bases separated the two germline ends. The germline V gene has CDR1 MGHRA and CDR2 YSYEKL. The chain uses TRBV4-1 and TRBJ2-4; D may be TRBD2 (5 bases). This TCR was recovered from a female donor with breast cancer. Some clones in this sample may be carry-over from other donors' samples. The sample taken for sequencing was breast tumor tissue. CDR3 DNA sequence: TGCGCCAGCAGCCAAGATGAGGGAATATACCGGCCTAGCGCCAAAAACATTCAGTACTTC. Residues: CASSQDEGIYRPSAKNIQYF.